The 21 T cell receptor beta chains below all came from one sample that was sequenced in a study of cytomegalovirus exposure and HLA in healthy donors. The PCR ran on 60 Vbeta and 13 Jbeta primers. TCRdb keeps only in-frame clones here, not all; method: immunoSEQ multiplex PCR. This table holds around 190,000 clones, around three quarters found once. The specimen sequenced was PBMCs. All receptors derive from a woman aged 30 to 39 in good health and CMV-seropositive.

This chain uses TRBV7-6 with TRBJ2-7, with D maybe TRBD2 (6 bases). This CDR3 region has 14 residues. V lost 3 bases and J 7 bases, leaving 16 bases between the germline ends. Germline CDR1 reads SGHVS; CDR2 reads FNYEAQ. CDR3 amino acids: CASSLAGQAGEQYF. The CDR3 DNA is TGTGCCAGCAGCTTGGCGGGCCAGGCGGGGGAGCAGTACTTC.

This clone came up a few times. This chain uses TRBV4-1 with TRBJ2-1; 7 bases map to TRBD1. From germline, CDR1 is MGHRA and CDR2 YSYEKL. This CDR3 spans 15 amino acids. The junction had 11 bases not matched to a gene; V was cut back by 5 bases and J by 7 bases. CDR3 region: CASSADRDPWNEQFF. The CDR3 DNA reads TGCGCCAGCAGCGCCGACAGGGACCCTTGGAATGAGCAGTTCTTC.

The rearrangement uses TRBV4-3 and TRBJ1-2, with 9 bases matching TRBD1. CDR1 is LGHNA and CDR2 is YSLEER in the germline V gene. This CDR3 has 13 amino acids. Trimming took 3 bases from V and 8 from J; bases not matched to a gene: 4. The CDR3 DNA reads TGCGCCAGCAGCCAGCGACAGGGGGACGGCTACACCTTC. It specifies CASSQRQGDGYTF.

The CDR3 sequence: CASSRLAGIQETQYF. The CDR3 DNA reads as TGTGCCAGCAGTAGACTAGCGGGGATCCAAGAGACCCAGTACTTC. The genes are TRBV2 and TRBJ2-5, with TRBD2 identical over 11 bases. The germline gives CDR1 SNHLY, CDR2 FYNNEI. The CDR3 is 15 residues long. The trim removed 5 bases at V and 1 base at J, leaving 3 bases unmatched.

The chain combines TRBV7-9 with TRBJ2-1; 9 positions agree with TRBD2. J gave up 6 bases and V 2 bases, and 8 bases lay outside the gene matches. The CDR3 is 16 amino acids. CDR1 and CDR2 from the germline V gene are SEHNR and FQNEAQ (reference sequence). The CDR3, as DNA: TGTGCCAGCAGCTTACCTCGCGGGAGGGCACGCAATGAGCAGTTCTTC. Translating gives CASSLPRGRARNEQFF.

V is TRBV7-2 and J is TRBJ2-3; 11 bases line up with TRBD2. V gave up 4 bases and J gave up 0 bases; unmatched junction bases: 9. This CDR3 is 18 amino acids long. Germline V gene lookup returns CDR1 SGHTA and CDR2 FQGNSA. The CDR3 DNA follows: TGTGCCAGCAGCTCCTGGCTAGCGGGAGGCAGTAGCACAGATACGCAGTATTTT. It translates to CASSSWLAGGSSTDTQYF.

V gene TRBV6-6 combines with J gene TRBJ2-7; D unresolved. The germline V gene encodes CDR1 MNHNY and CDR2 SVGAGI (reference sequence). This CDR3 region has 14 residues. Trimming pared 5 bases from V and 4 bases from J, leaving 15 bases between. As DNA, the CDR3 is TGTGCCAGCAGTCCCCAACAGAGACATTACGAGCAGTACTTC. Its translation: CASSPQQRHYEQYF.

The chain links TRBV11-3 to TRBJ1-4; 7 nucleotides align to TRBD1. In germline, CDR1 is SGHNT, CDR2 YENEEA. This CDR3 has 15 residues. J was trimmed by 8 bases and V by 2 bases; bases with no gene match: 8. This chain's CDR3 is CASSLQGGIGEKLFF. The CDR3 region has the DNA TGTGCCAGCAGCTTACAGGGGGGAATTGGGGAAAAACTGTTTTTT.

The gene calls are TRBV18 and TRBJ2-7; 9 nucleotides match TRBD2. Trimming took 0 bases from V and 3 from J; bases not matched to a gene: 9. Germline CDR1 KGHSH, CDR2 LQKENI. The CDR3 is made up of 17 amino acids. The chain's CDR3 is CASSPPLVAGEDYEQYF. DNA for the CDR3: TGTGCCAGCTCACCACCGCTTGTAGCGGGAGAGGACTACGAGCAGTACTTC.

This clone occurred a few times. The chain links TRBV7-2 to TRBJ2-7; D unresolved. This CDR3 is built from 14 residues. CDR1 is SGHTA and CDR2 is FQGNSA in the germline V gene. Trimming removed 5 bases at V and 0 bases at J, with 11 bases between. CDR3 residues: CASSALTVSYEQYF. CDR3 DNA sequence: TGTGCCAGCAGCGCTCTCACGGTCTCCTACGAGCAGTACTTC.

V and J are TRBV7-9 and TRBJ1-1; D may be TRBD1 (5 bases). Looked up from germline, CDR1 is SEHNR and CDR2 is FQNEAQ (reference sequence). This CDR3 is built from 14 residues. Trimming stripped 5 bases from V and 1 base from J, with 11 bases between. The CDR3 loop reads CASSLLTGNTEAFF. CDR3 sequence (DNA): TGTGCCAGCAGCCTACTTACAGGGAACACTGAAGCTTTCTTT.

V gene TRBV2 combines with J gene TRBJ1-5, with 7 bases fitting TRBD1. The V segment lost 6 bases and the J segment 0 bases; nucleotides outside the gene matches: 2. The CDR3 runs 14 residues. Looked up from germline, CDR1 is SNHLY and CDR2 is FYNNEI. CDR3 region: CASRDRYSNQPQHF. CDR3 sequence (DNA): TGTGCCAGCAGGGACAGGTATAGCAATCAGCCCCAGCATTTT.

This chain joins TRBV7-2 and TRBJ2-7, with D possibly being TRBD2 (5 bases). This CDR3 is 14 amino acids long. V was pared by 3 bases and J by 2 bases, with 11 bases between. In germline, CDR1 is SGHTA, CDR2 FQGNSA. CDR3 region: CASSFFRGTYEQYF. In DNA form, the CDR3 reads TGTGCCAGCAGCTTCTTTCGGGGAACCTACGAGCAGTACTTC.

The sample holds a few counts of this clone. The V gene is TRBV6-1, the J gene TRBJ2-3; 9 nucleotides match TRBD1. From germline, CDR1 is MNHNS and CDR2 SASEGT. This CDR3 spans 14 amino acids. After removal of 6 bases from V and 3 bases from J, the junction contained 4 bases not matched to a gene. The CDR3 is CASRLDRGTDTQYF. Written as DNA, the CDR3 is TGTGCCAGCAGACTGGACAGGGGAACAGATACGCAGTATTTT.

The chain joins TRBV5-1 to TRBJ2-7; possible D gene TRBD1, 5 bases. This CDR3 has 12 residues. The germline gives CDR1 SGHRS, CDR2 YFSETQ. Trimming pared 4 bases from V and 7 bases from J, leaving 12 bases between. CDR3 sequence reads: CASSQWRTEQYF. In nucleotides, the CDR3 is TGCGCCAGCAGCCAATGGCGGACAGAGCAGTACTTC.

The J gene is TRBJ2-1, the V gene TRBV10-3, with TRBD2 matching 9 bases. Germline loops: CDR1 ENHRY, CDR2 SYGVKD. The CDR3 has 16 residues. After removal of 0 bases from V and 8 bases from J, the junction contained 8 bases not matched to a gene. The CDR3 DNA reads as TGTGCCATCAGTGAGTCGAGTCGCGGGGGGGGCGATGAGCAGTTCTTC. Encoded protein: CAISESSRGGGDEQFF.

The V and J genes are TRBV27 and TRBJ1-2, with D perhaps matching TRBD1 (6 bases). V was trimmed by 3 bases and J by 1 base, leaving 12 bases between them. The V gene's germline CDR1 is MNHEY and CDR2 SMNVEV (reference sequence). The CDR3 extends over 15 amino acids. The CDR3 is CASSLRRGGNYGYTF. DNA for the CDR3: TGTGCCAGCAGTTTGCGGAGGGGGGGTAACTATGGCTACACCTTC.

The chain joins TRBV29-1 to TRBJ2-1; 9 bases are a match to TRBD2. This CDR3 is built from 15 residues. Looked up from germline, CDR1 is SQVTM and CDR2 is ANQGSEA. The ends lost 6 bases at V and 5 bases at J; junction bases unmatched: 11. CDR3 nucleotide sequence: TGCAGCGTCGCCCGGCTAGCGGGACGGAACAATGAGCAGTTCTTC. This encodes CSVARLAGRNNEQFF.

A few counts support this clone. CDR3 DNA: TGTGCCTCCCATTCGGACAGGGGGCGAGGGGTTGAAGCTTTCTTT. Its protein is CASHSDRGRGVEAFF. J is TRBJ1-1 and V is TRBV11-2; 11 nucleotides line up with TRBD1. The germline CDR1 and CDR2 sequences are SGHAT and FQNNGV. The trim removed 11 bases at V and 7 bases at J, leaving 15 bases unmatched. This CDR3 has 15 residues.

The chain is built from TRBV9 and TRBJ2-7; D call uncertain. Trimming shortened V by 2 bases and J by 8 bases, and 11 bases separated the two germline ends. The length of the CDR3 is 12 residues. Germline V lookup: CDR1 SGDLS, CDR2 YYNGEE. The CDR3 here is CASSVDNTQQYF. DNA of the CDR3: TGTGCCAGCAGCGTTGACAATACCCAGCAGTACTTC.

The chain is built from TRBV18 and TRBJ1-1, with unresolved D. The germline V gene has CDR1 KGHSH and CDR2 LQKENI. V was trimmed by 6 bases and J by 1 base, leaving 9 bases between them. The CDR3 contains 13 residues. The CDR3 sequence is CASSREGNTEAFF. The CDR3 DNA is TGTGCCAGCTCTCGCGAGGGGAACACTGAAGCTTTCTTT.